This record concerns one T cell receptor beta chain sequence. The germline V gene has CDR1 SNHLY and CDR2 FYNNEI. The CDR3 runs 14 residues. V was pared by 6 bases and J by 7 bases, with 7 bases of the junction left unmatched. The data stem from a study of blood T cell repertoires in COVID-19. Turning to the study itself: Nucleic acid was either cDNA or gDNA, and it came from T cells, B-cell-depleted T cells, or PBMCs.

In the authors' workflow: Reference gene primer amplification gave estimated nucleated cell counts. Using immunoSEQ multiplex PCR, the repertoire was profiled, and TCRdb retains in-frame clones only, with some absent. From that table come the V and J calls and clone size; the DNA was used to work out D and trimming. This repertoire shows about 71,000 clones, 90% found once; its top ten account for 5% to 5.5%. This sequence originates from a woman younger than 35 with acute or convalescent COVID-19. The rearrangement joins TRBV2 to TRBJ2-7; 12 bases match TRBD1. The sample taken for sequencing was peripheral blood. CDR3 bases: TGTGCCAGCAGGCCGGGACAGGGGGCTAGAGAGCAGTACTTC. This codes for CASRPGQGAREQYF.